One and the same sample provided the 5 T cell receptor beta chains below, sequenced in a study of blood T cell repertoires in COVID-19. The repertoire was sequenced with immunoSEQ multiplex PCR; TCRdb's copy has only in-frame clones and lacks some. The sample yields approximately 50,000 clones, approximately 92% seen once. The sequenced material came from peripheral blood. The source of these receptors is a man aged 50-59 years with active COVID-19.

The chain recombines TRBV7-9 with TRBJ2-1; no clear D. V dropped 5 bases and J dropped 0 bases, with 5 bases sitting between them. Germline CDR1 is SEHNR and CDR2 is FQNEAQ (reference sequence). The length of the CDR3 is 13 residues. The CDR3 coding sequence is TGTGCCAGCAGCCCAGGCTCCTACAATGAGCAGTTCTTC. This sequence encodes CASSPGSYNEQFF. The whole variable domain, filled in from reference TRBV7-9 and TRBJ2-1, reads DTGVSQNPRHKITKRGQNVTFRCDPISEHNRLYWYRQTLGQGPEFLTYFQNEAQLEKSRLLSDRFSAERPKGSFSTLEIQRTEQGDSAMYLCASSPGSYNEQFFGPGTRLTVL.

The chain uses TRBV29-1 and TRBJ2-1, with TRBD2 as a possible D gene (7 bases). V was clipped by 8 bases and J by 7 bases, with 21 bases between them. The germline V gene encodes CDR1 SQVTM and CDR2 ANQGSEA. The CDR3 has 14 residues. The CDR3: CSSARGRAGNEQFF. As DNA, the CDR3 is TGCAGCTCCGCTAGGGGGAGGGCCGGGAATGAGCAGTTCTTC.

This clone has just a few counts. This chain connects TRBV4-1 to TRBJ1-2; D is uncertain. CDR3 size: 15 residues. Germline V gene sequence: CDR1 MGHRA, CDR2 YSYEKL. V was trimmed by 2 bases and J by 8 bases, leaving 18 bases between them. CDR3: CASSQQTLLSGGYTF. As DNA, the CDR3 is TGCGCCAGCAGCCAACAAACTTTATTGTCCGGGGGCTACACCTTC.

The chain uses TRBV5-1 and TRBJ2-3; TRBD1 might be the D (6 bases). Germline-derived CDR1 and CDR2 are SGHRS and YFSETQ. This CDR3 is built from 15 residues. Trimming stripped 4 bases from V and 0 bases from J, with 12 bases between. As DNA, the CDR3 is TGCGCCAGCAGCGACAGGATTCCCAGCACAGATACGCAGTATTTT. Encoded protein: CASSDRIPSTDTQYF.

The chain employs TRBV7-2 and TRBJ2-7, with D possibly TRBD1 on 5 matching bases. The CDR3 is 13 amino acids. V lost 2 bases, J lost 3 bases, and 8 bases lay in between. CDR1 and CDR2 (germline): SGHTA, FQGNSA. The CDR3 DNA follows: TGTGCCAGCAGCTTACGACAGTTCTACGAGCAGTACTTC. Protein sequence: CASSLRQFYEQYF.